This T cell receptor (beta chain) was found in a study of blood T cells in healthy people across ages. For the study at large: There was about one barcoded beta molecule captured by template switching per two T cells.

A second PCR, run for about 6 to 12 cycles, used a sample-barcoded 5' primer plus a J-beta primer mix. Each of the samples gave a minimum of 3 million paired-end reads that contained CDR3. TCRdb recomputed calls from the 5' RACE reads with MiXCR, one row per CDR3 protein. The sample has roughly 900,000 distinct CDR3 sequences, about 48% seen once; the top ten hold around 15%. This CDR3 spans 15 amino acids. The V gene's germline CDR1 is MDHEN and CDR2 SYDVKM. V lost 7 bases, J lost 3 bases, and 19 bases lay in between. This chain connects TRBV28 to TRBJ2-7; D might be TRBD2 (7 bases). This sequence was found in a man aged 25-45 years in good health. Input material: blood. The CDR3: CASNAKQGGGYEQYF. The CDR3 DNA follows: TGTGCCAGCAACGCCAAACAGGGAGGGGGCTACGAGCAGTACTTC.